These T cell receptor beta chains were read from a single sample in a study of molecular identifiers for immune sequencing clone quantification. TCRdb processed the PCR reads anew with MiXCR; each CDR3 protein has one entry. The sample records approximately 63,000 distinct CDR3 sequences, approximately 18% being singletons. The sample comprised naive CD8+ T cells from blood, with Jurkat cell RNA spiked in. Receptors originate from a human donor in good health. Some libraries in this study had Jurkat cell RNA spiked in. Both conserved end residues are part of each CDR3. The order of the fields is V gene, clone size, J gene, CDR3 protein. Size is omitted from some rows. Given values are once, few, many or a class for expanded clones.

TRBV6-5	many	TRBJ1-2	CASSYSAGYYGYTF
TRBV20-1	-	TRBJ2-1	CSARGRRGLAGDNEQFF
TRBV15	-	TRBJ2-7	CATSTPGLERYF
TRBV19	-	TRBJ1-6	CASSNGGVSSPLHF
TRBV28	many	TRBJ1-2	CASSSPTTGGVNSDYGYTF
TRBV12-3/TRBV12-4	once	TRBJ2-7	CASSWTGPLSEQCF
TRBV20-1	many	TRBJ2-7	CSALAGEAYEQYF
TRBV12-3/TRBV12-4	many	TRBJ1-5	CASSLAGDQPQHF
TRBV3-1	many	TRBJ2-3	CASSQGDYTDTQYF
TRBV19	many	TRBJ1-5	CASSIGDFNQPQHF
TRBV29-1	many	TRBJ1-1	CSPQLVIEAFF
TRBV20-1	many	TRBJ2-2	CSAGKGDTGELFF
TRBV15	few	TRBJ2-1	CATSRGCGSGATYNEQFF
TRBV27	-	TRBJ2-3	CASNFAGGLSDTQYF
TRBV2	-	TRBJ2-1	CASSERWLAGNEQFF
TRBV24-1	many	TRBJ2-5	CATSDLRQETQYF
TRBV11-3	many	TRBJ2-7	CASSMREGTWGEQYF
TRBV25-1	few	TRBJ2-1	CVSSPDYTKYNEQFF
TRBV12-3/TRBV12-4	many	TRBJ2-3	CASSLMVTDTQYF
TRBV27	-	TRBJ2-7	CASSSGLAVEQYF
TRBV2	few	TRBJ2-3	CASNTIPANTDTQYF
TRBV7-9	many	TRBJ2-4	CASSFFGIFRQSKNIQYF
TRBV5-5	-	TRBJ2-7	CASSLFAVGYEQYF
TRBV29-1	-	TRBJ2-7	CSVMTGAGYEQYF
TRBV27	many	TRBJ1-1	CASSSLVVNAEAFF
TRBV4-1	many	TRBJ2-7	CASSSPTSGIPIEQYF
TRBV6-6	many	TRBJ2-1	CASSSSPVYNEQFF
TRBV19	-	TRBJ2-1	CASSIMGVPRNEQFF
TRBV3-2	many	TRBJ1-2	CASSQDIGLQLSYTF
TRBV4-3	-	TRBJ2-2	CASGPGTSIGELFF
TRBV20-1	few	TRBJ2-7	CSAIPGAGGPRYEQYF
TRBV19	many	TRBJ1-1	CASILTRGSRNTEAFF
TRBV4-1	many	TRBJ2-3	CASSRSLDTQYF
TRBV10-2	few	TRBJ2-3	CASSDGLGAGTQYF
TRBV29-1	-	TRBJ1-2	CSAKHFPYGYTF
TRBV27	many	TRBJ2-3	CASSTGPGLGILTQYF
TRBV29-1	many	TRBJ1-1	CSVEGVTEAFF
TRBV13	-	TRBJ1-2	CASCLAVSSPYGYTF
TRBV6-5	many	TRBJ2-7	CASSYSPGGFYEQYF
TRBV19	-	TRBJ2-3	CATRAPGHSTDTQYF
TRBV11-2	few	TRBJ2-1	CASSLPGLGSYNEQFF
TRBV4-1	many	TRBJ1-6	CASSQDFDNSPLHF
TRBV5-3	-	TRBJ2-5	CASSLLGTGRETQYF
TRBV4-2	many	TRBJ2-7	CASSHQGSSSYEQYF